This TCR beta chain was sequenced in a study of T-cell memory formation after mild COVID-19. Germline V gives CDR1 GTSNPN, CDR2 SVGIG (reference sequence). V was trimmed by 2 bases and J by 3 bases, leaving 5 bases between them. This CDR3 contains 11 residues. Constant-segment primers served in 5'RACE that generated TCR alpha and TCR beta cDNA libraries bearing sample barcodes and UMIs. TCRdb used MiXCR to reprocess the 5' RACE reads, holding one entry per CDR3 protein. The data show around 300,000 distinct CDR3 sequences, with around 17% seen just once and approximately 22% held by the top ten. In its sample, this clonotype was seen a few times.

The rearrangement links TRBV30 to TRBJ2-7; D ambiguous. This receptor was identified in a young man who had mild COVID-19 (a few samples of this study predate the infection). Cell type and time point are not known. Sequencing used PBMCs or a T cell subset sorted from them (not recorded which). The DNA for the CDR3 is TGTGCCTGGAGTCGCGACTACGAGCAGTACTTC. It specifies CAWSRDYEQYF.